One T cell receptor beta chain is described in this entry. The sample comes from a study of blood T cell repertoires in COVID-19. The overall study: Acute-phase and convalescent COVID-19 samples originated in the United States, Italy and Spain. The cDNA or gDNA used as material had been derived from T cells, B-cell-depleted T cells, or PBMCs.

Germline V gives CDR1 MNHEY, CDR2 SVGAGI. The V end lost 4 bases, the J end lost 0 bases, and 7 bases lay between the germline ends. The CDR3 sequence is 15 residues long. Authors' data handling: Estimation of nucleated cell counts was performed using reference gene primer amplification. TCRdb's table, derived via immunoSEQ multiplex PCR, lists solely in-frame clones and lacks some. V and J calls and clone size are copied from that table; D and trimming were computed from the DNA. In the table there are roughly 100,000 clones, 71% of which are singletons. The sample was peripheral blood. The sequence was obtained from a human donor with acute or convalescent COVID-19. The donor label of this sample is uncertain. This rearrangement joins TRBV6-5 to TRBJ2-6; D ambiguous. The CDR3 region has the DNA TGTGCCAGCAGTTCACAGAGCTCTGGGGCCAACGTCCTGACTTTC. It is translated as CASSSQSSGANVLTF.